This T cell receptor beta chain was sequenced during a study of cytomegalovirus exposure and HLA in healthy donors (dated by TCRdb to 2015 to 2018). Turning to the overall study: An earlier analysis of roughly 500 of the donors reported 250 to 350 Gb of sequence data and approximately 110 million unique TCR beta sequences from about 180 million T cells. All discovery cohort repertoires had been generated on a single sequencing platform. The number of donors typed differed by locus, with roughly 620-640 for A, B, C, DRB1 and DQB1, over 500 for DQA1, over 600 for DPA1, and some 440 for DPB1. Across approximately 420 genotyped donors of the cohort, an average of approximately 240,000 unique TCR beta nucleotide sequences per donor were sequenced, and 15% to 20% of those sequences were non-productive. In a later analysis, previously published TCR beta repertoires from 550 to 750 donors were re-analyzed and high-resolution HLA genotyping was added so that TCR occurrence patterns could be studied. Roughly 300 gigabases of sequencing data and some 85 million unique TCR sequences were included in an early release covering 500 to 750 HLA-typed donors. A later genetic analysis used genome-wide SNP genotypes for about 60% of the 666 donors, treating that subset as a discovery cohort. HLA typing included class I and class II loci at four-digit resolution. Donor age, sex, ethnicity and CMV serostatus were compiled alongside the repertoire data. The study was designed to test whether signatures of past pathogen exposure could be identified by cataloging public T cell receptors. The study combined high-throughput TCR immunosequencing, statistical association of individual TCRs with disease status, and machine learning to predict cytomegalovirus infection status. Rather than drawing on any new phenotypic data, the later analysis identified candidate immune exposures from TCR beta sequences and the way those sequences occurred across donors. A separate validation cohort of more than 100 different subjects was used in addition to the approximately 640-subject first cohort. In an earlier analysis of 587 of the donors, high-throughput TCR beta sequencing was used to judge whether each TCR beta V gene segment behaved as functional or pseudogenic. Of the 398 genotyped donors, roughly 85% fell in the genetic ancestry cluster associated with self-reported Caucasian donors. A handful of DR-DQ haplotypes were handled as single units for association and clustering because linkage in the cohort was strong. The T cell repertoires of around 730 subjects were profiled by immunosequencing and related to cytomegalovirus serostatus.

Deletion took 0 bases off V and 1 base off J, with a span of 6 bases between the germline ends. The CDR3 covers 14 residues, taking in both the cysteine and the phenylalanine. The kept DNA is CDR3 alone, 42 bases in frame from the first base. According to the germline V gene (reference sequence), CDR1 reads SEHNR and CDR2 reads FQNEAQ. What the work shows at the level of the full study, not this receptor alone: In a later analysis, HLA-associated TCR beta chains were found to be more clonally expanded and to have lower generation probabilities than equally common non-associated chains. Most TCR sequences were seen in very few donors, while some public TCRs were found in many individuals. According to the authors, the approach could potentially be generalized to other disease states and immunological phenotypes. Sequencing depth was assumed to be roughly uniform across donors in the presence/absence analyses, though that assumption may not hold. Because counts were too low, under 20 rarely observed V segments, including chromosome 9 orphons, were left out of the earlier analysis of approximately 580 of the donors. In a later genetic analysis, fewer N-insertions in productive TCRs were reported among donors in an Asian-associated ancestry cluster than the roughly 700-donor mean. Broadly in line with IMGT annotations, most TCR beta V segments showed up in productive rearrangements about 87% or about 30% of the time in an earlier analysis of around 600 of the donors. Cytomegalovirus status was reported to be diagnosed by the classifier with high specificity and sensitivity in both the original and validation cohorts. The sequencing pipeline was judged likely to have produced a cluster of highly shared sequence variants as a technical artifact. In vitro tests confirmed that a few of the cytomegalovirus-associated TCR beta chains recognize cytomegalovirus antigens. In the study, some 160 TCR beta chains were listed as associated with cytomegalovirus. In a later analysis, TCR association rates were found to vary across HLA loci, with the most associated TCRs seen for DRB1 alleles and the fewest for HLA-C alleles. Most CMV-associated TCR beta chains appeared to be HLA-restricted in a later analysis, and the HLA associations seemed to be driven largely by CMV exposure. In a later analysis, 15,000 to 20,000 TCR beta sequences were associated with specific HLA alleles at a false discovery rate of 0.05. Immune exposure information for the cohort was limited to CMV serostatus. When HLA alleles, especially DR and DQ, strongly co-occurred, TCR associations were difficult to assign to individual alleles. The 87-base-pair reads could not distinguish some IMGT-functional V segments, including TRBV6-2 and TRBV6-3, so those segments were excluded. Correlated functional status among segregating V segments might be attributable to linkage disequilibrium, but an unknown experimental factor could not be ruled out. Because HLA typing was missing for some donors at each locus, association tests included only the typed subset. A further reported finding was that TCR beta sequences accurately predicted the HLA-A and HLA-B alleles for most subjects in the first cohort. According to a later analysis, parvovirus B19, influenza, CMV and Epstein-Barr virus appeared linked to several top co-occurrence clusters. In this cohort, only TCR beta chains were sequenced, and detectable features were limited by the absence of alpha or paired-chain data. V-gene and J-gene trimming of TCR beta chains was associated with a missense DCLRE1C variant in a later genetic analysis, and the association was replicated in an independent cohort.

Remarks on this clone: What this receptor recognizes is not known. No clone much larger than this one lies a single base away; base qualities are absent.

The library was generated by the immunoSEQ multiplex PCR assay. A mixture of 60 forward primers for TCR Vbeta segments and 13 reverse primers for TCR Jbeta segments was used in the multiplex PCR. A multiplex PCR assay on genomic DNA amplified the CDR3 region of rearranged TCR beta genes. The amplified TCR beta libraries were sequenced on the Illumina HiSeq System as 87-base-pair reads. In the original analysis: In a later analysis, roughly 80 million unique TCR beta chains were counted across the 500 to 700 repertoires, and roughly 11 million of these chains were shared by at least two donors. A nearest-neighbor algorithm error-corrected the raw reads and collapsed the reads into unique sequences, merging closely related sequences to remove PCR and sequencing errors. To assign V, D and J gene segments, CDR3 sequences were aligned to IMGT reference sequences. For a sequence to be retained, a match of at least six nucleotides was required to both a V gene segment and a J gene segment. Rearrangements were classified as productive when the CDR3 lacked stop codons and remained in frame with V and J, and all other rearrangements were classified as non-productive. CDR3 was defined by IMGT convention, running from the second conserved V-encoded cysteine to the conserved J-encoded phenylalanine. The earlier analysis of 587 of the donors excluded sequences that lacked an unambiguous match to a single V gene segment. An earlier analysis of approximately 590 of the donors called V segments functional above 56.7% productive rearrangements and segregating when the between-donor standard deviation exceeded 5%. A statistical classification framework was built to diagnose cytomegalovirus status from the catalog of TCR beta chain sequences. In a later analysis, V and J genes were assigned by comparing TCR nucleotide sequences against IMGT/GENE-DB human TR gene sequences. A later analysis assigned CDR3 sequences and most-parsimonious VDJ recombination scenarios with the TCRdist pipeline. In a later analysis, every TCR beta chain was defined by the combination of its CDR3 amino acid sequence and its V-gene family, and reads without a unique V-gene family were dropped. To address suspected cross-contamination and a sequencing artifact, a later analysis removed some 620 highly shared, low-generation-probability nucleotide sequences. For each public chain, a later analysis derived a clonal expansion index from normalized ranks of inferred template counts within each repertoire. Generation probabilities in a later analysis came from a VDJ recombination model fitted to out-of-frame rearrangements, and those results were checked against IGoR. Hypergeometric tests were used in a later analysis to score TCR-TCR, TCR-HLA and TCR-CMV co-occurrence, with a repertoire-size bias correction applied to the TCR pairs. To estimate false discovery rates, a later analysis permuted the HLA or CMV assignments 20 times. In a later analysis, co-occurring TCRs were grouped using DBSCAN, and TCRdist sequence similarity was added for clustering within HLA-allele-positive subsets. Repertoires with fewer than 30,000 or more than 120,000 public chains, plus five repertoires with anomalous nucleotide sharing, were excluded from co-occurrence clustering. Held by TCRdb, this immuneACCESS table contains in-frame sequences only and omits some clones. Under half of the omission traces to an unresolved V gene where checked; the cause of the rest is unknown. Clonal size and the V and J genes are those of that table, whereas D and trimming came from the DNA. The sample includes under 150,000 clones, with 65% to 75% observed a single time. 4% to 5% of the sample is held by the ten biggest clonotypes.

The cohort consisted of 666 healthy bone marrow donors. All cohort members were sampled while nominally healthy, although unrecorded immune exposures were likely present. The donor tested CMV seropositive and was one of the 289 seropositive cohort members. A peripheral blood sample was provided by each donor, and peripheral blood mononuclear cells were used for TCR beta sequencing. The Qiagen DNeasy Blood Extraction Kit was used to extract genomic DNA from the blood cell samples. Material: PBMCs. This clonotype originated in a woman in her 40s in good health and CMV-seropositive. The chain was built from TRBV7-9 and TRBJ2-5; matching of 5 bases hints at TRBD2 as the D gene. The CDR3 loop reads CASSLAAAQETQYF. Here is the DNA: TGTGCCAGCAGCTTAGCAGCGGCCCAAGAGACCCAGTACTTC.